The TCR beta chain described here comes from a study of T cell changes during pregnancy in multiple sclerosis. The protocol was immunoSEQ multiplex PCR, while the TCRdb copy is restricted to in-frame clones and leaves out a portion. The data show some 31,000 clones, around 92% seen once. This clonotype was obtained from a female donor in good health, enrolled as a control in a pregnancy study. Sequences were derived from CD8+ T cells from peripheral blood mononuclear cells, sampled in the second trimester of pregnancy.

CDR3 nucleotides: TGTGCCAGCAATTTCGTGGAGGGTAACACTGAAGCTTTCTTT. Translating it yields CASNFVEGNTEAFF. The gene calls are TRBV2 and TRBJ1-1; D unclear. CDR1 is SNHLY and CDR2 is FYNNEI in the germline V gene. CDR3 length: 14 amino acids. With 7 bases removed from V and 2 bases from J, the gap between germline ends came to 14 bases.